A selection of T cell receptor beta chains follows, all from one sample in a study of OX40 agonist ivuxolimab in advanced cancers. The protocol was immunoSEQ multiplex PCR, while the TCRdb copy is restricted to in-frame clones and leaves out a portion. This sample yields 70,000 to 100,000 clones, of which approximately 91% are seen a single time; around 0.4% belongs to the top ten. This specimen consisted of CD4+ or CD8+ T cells sorted from blood, obtained in a trial of the OX40 agonist ivuxolimab. These receptor sequences come from an adult with an advanced solid tumor such as melanoma, head and neck, liver or kidney cancer. Each CDR3 is given with its conserved first and last residue. The order of the fields is D gene, clone size, J gene, V gene, CDR3 length, CDR3 protein, CDR3 DNA. The D gene is left open where the match is weak. Expanded clones get a size class; other rows say once, few or many, or leave the size out.

NA NA TRBJ2-1 TRBV5-4 14 CASSLAGTSNEQFF TGTGCCAGCAGCTTGGCCGGGACAAGCAATGAGCAGTTCTTC
NA NA TRBJ2-7 TRBV18 16 CASSPQGRGLTYEQYF TGTGCCAGCTCACCCCAGGGGAGGGGGTTAACCTACGAGCAGTACTTC
NA NA TRBJ2-2 TRBV19 14 CASSIKVSAGELFF TGTGCCAGTAGTATAAAGGTCTCAGCCGGGGAGCTGTTTTTT
NA NA TRBJ1-4 TRBV5-5 14 CASSFRATNEKLFF TGTGCCAGCAGCTTCAGGGCAACTAATGAAAAACTGTTTTTT
NA NA TRBJ2-1 TRBV10-3 13 CAISEKPGNEQFF TGTGCCATCAGTGAGAAGCCCGGGAATGAGCAGTTCTTC
TRBD1 NA TRBJ2-7 TRBV19 15 CASRPSDRLFHEQYF TGTGCCAGCCGGCCTTCGGACAGGCTGTTCCACGAGCAGTACTTC
TRBD1 NA TRBJ1-4 TRBV10-3 13 CAIRIDRDEKLFF TGTGCCATCAGAATTGACAGGGATGAAAAACTGTTTTTT
NA NA TRBJ2-7 TRBV10-1 14 CASSESGGPYEQYF TGCGCCAGCAGTGAGTCAGGCGGTCCCTACGAGCAGTACTTC
NA NA TRBJ2-2 TRBV18 17 CASSPGGGPLYTGELFF TGTGCCAGCTCACCGGGCGGAGGCCCCCTATACACCGGGGAGCTGTTTTTT
TRBD1 NA TRBJ2-1 TRBV5-4 15 CASSSPGQGYNEQFF TGTGCCAGCAGCTCCCCGGGACAGGGGTACAATGAGCAGTTCTTC
TRBD1 NA TRBJ2-7 TRBV7-2 15 CASSLSGTDGYEQYF TGTGCCAGCAGCCTCTCGGGGACAGACGGCTACGAGCAGTACTTC
NA NA TRBJ2-7 TRBV5-8 15 CASSLAIYSSYEQYF TGTGCCAGCAGCTTGGCAATTTATAGTTCTTACGAGCAGTACTTC
NA NA TRBJ1-5 TRBV6-1 14 CASSLQGGDQPQHF TGTGCCAGCAGTCTCCAGGGAGGAGATCAGCCCCAGCATTTT
TRBD1 NA TRBJ2-5 TRBV18 16 CASSPTGTGAQEAQYF TGTGCCAGCTCACCAACGGGGACAGGGGCTCAAGAGGCCCAGTACTTC
TRBD2 NA TRBJ2-2 TRBV9 15 CASSVDVSGAGELFF TGTGCCAGCAGCGTAGATGTTAGCGGGGCCGGGGAGCTGTTTTTT
TRBD2 NA TRBJ2-2 TRBV2 13 CASGAGGAGELFF TGTGCCAGCGGGGCGGGAGGGGCCGGGGAGCTGTTTTTT
NA NA TRBJ2-7 TRBV7-9 12 CASSLGAAERHF TGTGCCAGCAGCTTAGGGGCCGCCGAGAGGCACTTC
NA once TRBJ1-3 TRBV30 15 CAWGKQQYSGNTIYF TGTGCCTGGGGAAAACAGCAATACTCTGGAAACACCATATATTTT
TRBD2 few TRBJ2-5 TRBV4-1 15 CASSQGLAGAETQYF TGCGCCAGCAGCCAAGGACTAGCGGGAGCGGAGACCCAGTACTTC
NA NA TRBJ1-5 TRBV27 16 CASSLSTGGGNQPQHF TGTGCCAGCAGTTTATCTACCGGGGGCGGCAATCAGCCCCAGCATTTT
NA NA TRBJ1-1 TRBV30 12 CAWSPSRGSAFF TGTGCCTGGAGTCCTTCCAGGGGCTCGGCTTTCTTT
NA NA TRBJ2-1 TRBV10-3 14 CASSSVTAANEQFF TGTGCCAGCAGTTCCGTTACAGCCGCCAATGAGCAGTTCTTC
NA NA TRBJ1-6 TRBV5-1 14 CASSIGTQFSPLRF TGCGCCAGCAGCATCGGGACCCAGTTTTCACCCCTCCGCTTT
TRBD2 NA TRBJ2-7 TRBV5-1 16 CASSPGTSGISYEQYF TGCGCCAGCAGCCCGGGGACTAGCGGGATCTCCTACGAGCAGTACTTC
NA NA TRBJ1-2 TRBV28 14 CASSTLGANYGYTF TGTGCCAGCAGTACCCTTGGAGCTAACTATGGCTACACCTTC
TRBD1 NA TRBJ1-1 TRBV6-6 15 CASSYSRTQGAEAFF TGTGCCAGCAGTTACTCAAGGACTCAGGGGGCAGAAGCTTTCTTT
TRBD1 NA TRBJ1-1 TRBV27 15 CASSRGQGENTEAFF TGTGCCAGCAGTAGAGGACAGGGGGAGAACACTGAAGCTTTCTTT
TRBD2 NA TRBJ2-4 TRBV27 14 CASSLPGLANIQYF TGTGCCAGCAGTTTACCCGGACTAGCGAACATTCAGTACTTC
NA NA TRBJ2-7 TRBV25-1 11 CASSRSGEQYF TGTGCCAGCAGTCGTAGTGGCGAGCAGTACTTC
TRBD2 once TRBJ2-7 TRBV19 17 CASSGTSGSLPFYEQYF TGTGCCAGTAGTGGGACTAGCGGGTCCCTCCCTTTCTACGAGCAGTACTTC
NA NA TRBJ1-3 TRBV19 16 CASSIGRSVSGNTIYF TGTGCCAGTAGTATAGGCAGGTCCGTCTCTGGAAACACCATATATTTT
TRBD1 NA TRBJ2-5 TRBV10-2 13 CATSGTEGETQYF TGCGCCACCTCCGGGACAGAGGGAGAGACCCAGTACTTC
NA few TRBJ1-3 TRBV7-6 15 CASSTQTGVGNTIYF TGTGCCAGCAGCACCCAGACCGGGGTTGGAAACACCATATATTTT